This TCR beta chain derives from a study of cytomegalovirus exposure and HLA in healthy donors (dated by TCRdb to 2017 to 2019). At the level of the whole study: According to a later analysis, the 120 or so validation repertoires were produced on the same platform as the approximately 690 repertoires of the first cohort. To predict cytomegalovirus infection status, the study brought together high-throughput TCR immunosequencing, statistical association of individual TCRs with disease status, and machine learning. The study was designed to test whether signatures of past pathogen exposure could be identified by cataloging public T cell receptors. Besides the first cohort of under 700 subjects, a separate validation cohort made up of roughly 130 different subjects was used. Overall study results and their limits: Most TCR sequences were seen in very few donors, while some public TCRs were found in many individuals. In both the original and validation cohorts, the classifier was reported to diagnose cytomegalovirus status with high specificity and sensitivity. A later analysis had no HLA typing for the validation cohort, so co-occurrence there was scored across all 110 or so repertoires. The authors suggested that the approach could potentially be generalized to other disease states and immunological phenotypes. The study gave a list of 150 to 200 TCR beta chains associated with cytomegalovirus. In a later analysis, TCRs clustered in the first cohort were found to also tend to co-occur in the 120 or so validation repertoires, with approximately 94% of cluster scores above 0. A few of the identified cytomegalovirus-associated TCR beta chains were confirmed in vitro to be specific for cytomegalovirus antigens.

The method behind the library was the immunoSEQ multiplex PCR assay. Per the source publication's procedure: A statistical classification framework was built to diagnose cytomegalovirus status from the catalog of TCR beta chain sequences. TCRdb provides this immuneACCESS table in a form limited to in-frame rearrangements. Some clones are lacking; in checked studies, under half of them reflect an unresolved V gene, and why the rest are absent is not known. V and J calls and clone size are copied from that table; D and trimming were computed from the DNA. The sample table contains 180,000 or so clones; only one count was recorded for around nine tenths of them. The ten largest clones take up 1.4% of the sample. In regard to this clone: The clone's antigen remains unknown. No base quality information exists; no much larger clone differs at one position.

Donors formed part of the validation cohort, which comprised some 120 subjects and was distinct from the first cohort of 666 subjects. The CDR3 goes from the cysteine to the phenylalanine over 13 residues. Only the CDR3 part of the read is kept: 39 bases, read in frame from the first base. CDR1 and CDR2, looked up from the germline V gene (reference sequence), are WNHNN and SYGVQD. V lost 8 bases and J lost 1 base; the stretch between them is 11 bases long. The material sequenced was PBMCs. This TCR came from a woman younger than 45 in good health and CMV-seronegative. This chain is built from TRBV10-1 and TRBJ1-1; the D gene is perhaps TRBD1, on 6 matching bases. DNA sequence: TGCGCCAGCGCCAACAGGGAGAACACTGAAGCTTTCTTT. Its coded protein is CASANRENTEAFF.